The clone carrying this T cell receptor (beta chain) was recorded only once. Healthy adults negative for HIV, lacking recent acute infections or vaccinations, served as donors. Several immunoSEQ 96-well plates shared each subset's DNA, each plate a replicate. Generated by immunoSEQ multiplex PCR, the TCRdb table keeps only in-frame clones and is missing some. The sample yields 2 million to 3 million clones, approximately 90% seen once. After removal of 2 bases from V and 0 bases from J, the junction contained 4 bases not matched to a gene. Germline V CDR1 and CDR2: SGHTA, FQGNSA. This CDR3 contains 16 residues. These data originate in a study of shared clonotypes between healthy human individuals.

The sequenced material came from naive CD4+ T cells sorted from blood. This sample's subset: CD45RA+ positively selected. This TCR was sampled from a man between 18 and 35 years old in good health. The chain links TRBV7-2 to TRBJ2-1; TRBD1 matches 7 bases. As DNA, the CDR3 is TGTGCCAGCAGCTTATTGTACAGGGGCTCCTACAATGAGCAGTTCTTC. Translated: CASSLLYRGSYNEQFF.